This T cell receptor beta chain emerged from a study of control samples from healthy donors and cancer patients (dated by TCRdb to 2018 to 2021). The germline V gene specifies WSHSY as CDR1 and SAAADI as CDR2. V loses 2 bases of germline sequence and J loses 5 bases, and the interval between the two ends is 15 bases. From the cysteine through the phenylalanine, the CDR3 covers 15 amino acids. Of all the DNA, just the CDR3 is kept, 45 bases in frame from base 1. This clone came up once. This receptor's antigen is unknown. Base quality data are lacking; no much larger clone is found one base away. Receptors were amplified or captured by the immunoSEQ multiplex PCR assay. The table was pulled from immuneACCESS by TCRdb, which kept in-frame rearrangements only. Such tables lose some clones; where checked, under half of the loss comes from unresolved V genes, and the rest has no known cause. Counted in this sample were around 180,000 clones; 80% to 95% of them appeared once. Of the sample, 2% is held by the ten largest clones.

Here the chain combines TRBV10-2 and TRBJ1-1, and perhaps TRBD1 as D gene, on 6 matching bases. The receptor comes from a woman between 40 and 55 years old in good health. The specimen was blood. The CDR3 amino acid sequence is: CASSETIRGATEAFF. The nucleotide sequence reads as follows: TGCGCCAGCAGTGAGACGATTCGGGGGGCGACTGAAGCTTTCTTT.